The clone carrying this T cell receptor (beta chain) has just a few counts. Its antigen is as yet unknown. The data originate from a study of CD8 T cells in ankylosing spondylitis. TCRdb itself ran the 5' RACE reads through MiXCR, one entry per CDR3 protein. The sample comprises under 400,000 distinct CDR3 sequences, approximately 10% of which are singletons, and more than 7% rests with the top ten. The CDR3 is made up of 15 amino acids. Looked up from germline, CDR1 is SSHAT and CDR2 is FNYEAQ (reference sequence). Trimming removed 4 bases from V and 3 bases from J, with 15 bases in between. Study-wide findings and caveats: From matched ankylosing spondylitis synovial fluid, disease-linked clones were reportedly recovered at significantly enriched levels.

The V call is TRBV7-7, the J call TRBJ2-5; the D is unclear. Material: blood, either unsorted or a sorted T cell fraction (not recorded which). This receptor was taken from a female donor with ankylosing spondylitis or in good health (not recorded which). CDR3 DNA sequence: TGTGCCAGCAGCTCCAGGACCGACCAAGAAGAGACCCAGTACTTC. Translated: CASSSRTDQEETQYF. Full variable domain (rest looked up from reference TRBV7-7 and TRBJ2-5): GAGVSQSPRYKVTKRGQDVTLRCDPISSHATLYWYQQALGQGPEFLTYFNYEAQPDKSGLPSDRFSAERPEGSISTLTIQRTEQRDSAMYRCASSSRTDQEETQYFGPGTRLLVL.